This T cell receptor beta chain originates from a study of PD-L1 blockade in urothelial cancer. Study-level findings and limits: Tumor-linked clones in blood grew more by 3 weeks in durable-benefit patients.

Germline CDR1 and CDR2: SEHNR and FQNEAQ (reference sequence). The J segment lost 5 bases and the V segment lost 5 bases, leaving 11 bases of the junction unmatched. This CDR3 region has 15 residues. The table lists this clone with a few counts. What it binds is not known. Time point of the sample: peripheral blood 6 weeks after treatment start. The assay was immunoSEQ multiplex PCR, and TCRdb's table has in-frame clones only and misses some. Of tens of thousands of clones listed, roughly 90% are singletons. The chain employs TRBV7-9 and TRBJ1-1; 7 bases fit TRBD1. The input for sequencing was PBMCs, taken around atezolizumab (anti-PD-L1) treatment. The source of this sequence is a woman of 80 years or more with urothelial cancer. CDR3 bases: TGTGCCAGCAGCCCGCCAAAGGGGGCGGGGACTGAAGCTTTCTTT. This translates into CASSPPKGAGTEAFF. The full variable domain, completed using reference TRBV7-9 and TRBJ1-1, is DTGVSQNPRHKITKRGQNVTFRCDPISEHNRLYWYRQTLGQGPEFLTYFQNEAQLEKSRLLSDRFSAERPKGSFSTLEIQRTEQGDSAMYLCASSPPKGAGTEAFFGQGTRLTVV.